This entry concerns a single TCR beta chain. Its antigen is unknown. The sample belongs to a study of beta chain features in type 1 diabetes. What was sequenced were expressed TCRB transcripts, since all of the isolated RNA had been reverse transcribed. Using immunoSEQ multiplex PCR, the repertoire was profiled, and TCRdb retains in-frame clones only, with some absent. Counted here are about 620,000 clones, 15% to 19% occurring once; the ten biggest clones make up approximately 0.087%. The V gene end was trimmed by 0 bases and the J gene end by 2 bases; junction bases not matched to a gene: 5. Germline CDR1 and CDR2: SGDLS and YYNGEE. CDR3 length: 15 residues. Whole-study findings and limits: The question of HLA type influencing TCRB rearrangement was one that remained unresolved here.

The receptor's source is a man in his late teens or twenties in good health. The chain couples TRBV9 to TRBJ2-7, with 7 bases identical to TRBD1. The sample consisted of naive CD4+ T cells from blood. The CDR3 coding sequence is TGTGCCAGCAGCGTAGGGACAGGCAGGCCCTACGAGCAGTACTTC. The encoded protein is CASSVGTGRPYEQYF.